A single sample is the source of the 14 T cell receptor beta chains below, sequenced in a study of CD8+ T cells in alopecia areata. Extraction and reverse transcription of RNA yielded cDNA as the sequencing template. Assay used: immunoSEQ multiplex PCR; TCRdb lists only in-frame clones, some missing. The sample gives 200,000 to 250,000 clones, just over 65% of which show up once; around 1.2% is in the top ten. Specified treatment: oral pan-JAK inhibitor, 5-10 mg twice daily. Material: CD4+ T cells sorted from blood, obtained between weeks 43 and 45, from a patient treated with tofacitinib. These receptors all come from a human donor with alopecia areata.

V gene TRBV29-1 combines with J gene TRBJ2-1; 9 bases are shared with TRBD2. Germline V lookup: CDR1 SQVTM, CDR2 ANQGSEA. V dropped 7 bases and J dropped 10; count of bases not matched to a gene: 11. CDR3 length equals 13 residues. The DNA for the CDR3 is TGCAGCGGCCAAGGCGGGGGGGCCACCGAGCAGTTCTTC. Amino acids: CSGQGGGATEQFF.

There are many counts of this clone. The chain joins TRBV4-3 to TRBJ2-3, with D hard to call. This CDR3 comprises 15 residues. Germline V CDR1 and CDR2: LGHNA, YSLEER. Trimming removed 6 bases from V and 1 base from J, with 14 bases in between. The CDR3 here is CASSYDTQGTDTQYF. The CDR3 nucleotides are TGCGCCAGCAGTTATGACACCCAGGGCACAGATACGCAGTATTTT.

CDR3 in amino acids: CAWHRARNTEAFF. Here the CDR3 DNA reads TGTGCCTGGCACAGGGCCAGGAACACTGAAGCTTTCTTT. The chain joins TRBV30 to TRBJ1-1; perhaps TRBD1 as D (6 bases). V lost 5 bases and J 1 base, leaving 11 bases between the germline ends. Germline CDR1 is GTSNPN and CDR2 is SVGIG (reference sequence). The CDR3 sequence is 13 residues long.

The V call is TRBV4-3, the J call TRBJ1-6; tentatively, D is TRBD1 (5 bases). Germline loops: CDR1 LGHNA, CDR2 YSLEER. Trimming took off 2 bases at V and 8 bases at J, with 19 bases between the two ends. The CDR3 is 17 amino acids. The CDR3 loop is CASSQFAAQGVDSPLHF. CDR3 sequence (DNA): TGCGCCAGCAGCCAATTCGCGGCCCAAGGGGTGGATTCACCCCTCCACTTT.

The rearrangement links TRBV30 to TRBJ2-1, with D hard to call. CDR3 length: 13 residues. CDR1 and CDR2 (germline): GTSNPN, SVGIG (reference sequence). Trimming left V 0 bases short and J 10 bases short, with 13 bases between. CDR3 loop: CAWSVQRPLEQFF. CDR3 in DNA: TGTGCCTGGAGTGTACAAAGGCCCCTGGAGCAGTTCTTC.

This clone showed up just a few times. Compared with germline, one end of the junction differs, possibly owing to a read error. This chain joins TRBV2 and TRBJ1-5, with D hard to call. CDR1 is SNHLY, CDR2 FYNNEI, per germline. The CDR3 has 13 amino acids. The CDR3 here is CASGDDSNQPQHF. In nucleotides, the CDR3 is TGTGCCAGCGGTGACGATAGCAATCAGCCCCAGCATTTT.

This chain uses TRBV18 with TRBJ1-1; D is unclear. The germline V gene encodes CDR1 KGHSH and CDR2 LQKENI. The CDR3 spans 16 residues. Trimming stripped 3 bases from V and 0 bases from J, with 14 bases between. This CDR3 reads CASSPSTAPVNTEAFF. CDR3 DNA sequence: TGTGCCAGCTCACCTTCTACAGCCCCAGTGAACACTGAAGCTTTCTTT.

This clone was picked up one time. In DNA, the CDR3 is TGTGCCGTCCGGGGCGACAGCAAAGCTTTCTTT. This codes for CAVRGDSKAFF. This chain joins TRBV10-3 and TRBJ1-1, with D possibly matching TRBD1 (5 bases). CDR3 size: 11 residues. CDR1 ENHRY and CDR2 SYGVKD come from the germline V gene. V shed 11 bases and J shed 9 bases, with 16 bases lying between them.

The gene calls are TRBV18 and TRBJ1-1; weak D call: TRBD1 (5 bases). Trimming stripped 3 bases from V and 6 bases from J, with 11 bases between. The CDR3 extends over 13 amino acids. Germline loops: CDR1 KGHSH, CDR2 LQKENI. Here the CDR3 DNA reads TGTGCCAGCTCACCCGGGACTTACGCTGAAGCTTTCTTT. Translating gives CASSPGTYAEAFF.

The chain combines TRBV15 with TRBJ2-5; the D gene is possibly TRBD2 (6 bases). The CDR3 is 13 amino acids. V shed 4 bases and J shed 7 bases, with 13 bases lying between them. Germline V gene lookup returns CDR1 LNHNV and CDR2 YYDKDF (reference sequence). Here the CDR3 DNA reads TGTGCCACCAGCACCCCGGAGGGACGGACCCAGTACTTC. Translation: CATSTPEGRTQYF.

The gene calls are TRBV30 and TRBJ1-1, with D tentatively TRBD1 (6 bases). There are 13 residues in the CDR3. Trimming pared 4 bases from V and 2 bases from J, leaving 11 bases between. Germline V lookup: CDR1 GTSNPN, CDR2 SVGIG (reference sequence). As DNA, the CDR3 is TGTGCCTGGATCCGGACAGTAAACACTGAAGCTTTCTTT. This codes for CAWIRTVNTEAFF.

Points on this clone: Other DNA sequences from this sample encode an identical CDR3 as well. The chain employs TRBV5-1 and TRBJ1-2; 8 bases match TRBD1. CDR3 size: 13 residues. After removal of 4 bases from V and 8 bases from J, the junction contained 7 bases not matched to a gene. CDR1 SGHRS and CDR2 YFSETQ come from the germline V gene. The CDR3, as DNA: TGCGCCAGCAGCCTGGGACAGGTTGCGGGCTACACCTTC. Its protein is CASSLGQVAGYTF.

This clone was recorded a few times. V gene TRBV5-4 combines with J gene TRBJ2-7; TRBD2 aligns across 10 bases. This CDR3 is built from 10 residues. In germline, CDR1 is SGHNT, CDR2 YYREEE (reference sequence). CDR3 bases: TGTGTGGGACTAGCGTACGAGCAGTACTTC. Translation gives CVGLAYEQYF.

The V gene is TRBV6-1, the J gene TRBJ2-7; 8 bases are shared with TRBD1. The V gene end was trimmed by 5 bases and the J gene end by 4 bases; junction bases not matched to a gene: 4. The CDR3 has 13 amino acids. Germline V CDR1 and CDR2: MNHNS, SASEGT. The CDR3 DNA reads as TGTGCCAGCAGTCCGGGACAGGTGTACGAGCAGTACTTC. Protein product: CASSPGQVYEQYF.